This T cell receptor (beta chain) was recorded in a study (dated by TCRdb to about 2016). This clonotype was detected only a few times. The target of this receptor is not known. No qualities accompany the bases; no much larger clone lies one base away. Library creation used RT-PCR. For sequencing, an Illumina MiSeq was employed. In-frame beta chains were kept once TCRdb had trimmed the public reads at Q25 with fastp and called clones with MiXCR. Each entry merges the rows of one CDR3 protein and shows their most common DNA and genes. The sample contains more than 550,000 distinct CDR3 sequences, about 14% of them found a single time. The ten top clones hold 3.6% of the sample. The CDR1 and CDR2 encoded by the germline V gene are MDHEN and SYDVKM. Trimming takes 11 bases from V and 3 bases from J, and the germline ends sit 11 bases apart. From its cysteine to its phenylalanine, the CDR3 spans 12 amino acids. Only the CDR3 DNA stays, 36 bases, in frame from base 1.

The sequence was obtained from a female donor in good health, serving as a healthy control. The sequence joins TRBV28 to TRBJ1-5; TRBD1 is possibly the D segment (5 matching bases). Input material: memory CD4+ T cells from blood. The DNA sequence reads TGTGCCGAGGGACGGCTCAATCAGCCCCAGCATTTT. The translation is CAEGRLNQPQHF. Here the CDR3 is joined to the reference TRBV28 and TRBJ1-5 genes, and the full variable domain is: DVKVTQSSRYLVKRTGEKVFLECVQDMDHENMFWYRQDPGLGLRLIYFSYDVKMKEKGDIPEGYSVSREKKERFSLILESASTNQTSMYLCAEGRLNQPQHFGDGTRLSIL.